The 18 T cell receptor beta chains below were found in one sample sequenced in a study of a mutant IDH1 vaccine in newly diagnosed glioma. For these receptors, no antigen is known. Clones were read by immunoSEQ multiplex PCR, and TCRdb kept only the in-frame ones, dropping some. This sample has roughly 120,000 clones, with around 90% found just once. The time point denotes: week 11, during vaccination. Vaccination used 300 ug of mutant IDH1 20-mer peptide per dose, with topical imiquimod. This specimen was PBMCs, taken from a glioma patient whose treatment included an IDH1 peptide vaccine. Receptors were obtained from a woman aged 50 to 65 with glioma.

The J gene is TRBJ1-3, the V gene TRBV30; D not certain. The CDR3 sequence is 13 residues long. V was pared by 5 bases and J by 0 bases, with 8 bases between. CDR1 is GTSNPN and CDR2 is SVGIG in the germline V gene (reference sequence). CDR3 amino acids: CAWSSFSGNTIYF. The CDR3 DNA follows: TGTGCCTGGTCCTCTTTCTCTGGAAACACCATATATTTT. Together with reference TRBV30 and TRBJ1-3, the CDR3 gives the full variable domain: SQTIHQWPATLVQPVGSPLSLECTVEGTSNPNLYWYRQAAGRGLQLLFYSVGIGQISSEVPQNLSASRPQDRQFILSSKKLLLSDSGFYLCAWSSFSGNTIYFGEGSWLTVV.

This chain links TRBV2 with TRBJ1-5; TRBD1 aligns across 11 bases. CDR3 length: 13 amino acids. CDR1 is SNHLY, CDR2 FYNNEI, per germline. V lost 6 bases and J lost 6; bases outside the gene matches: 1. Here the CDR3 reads CASRGTGGQPQHF. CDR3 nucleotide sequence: TGTGCCAGCAGGGGGACAGGGGGTCAGCCCCAGCATTTT.

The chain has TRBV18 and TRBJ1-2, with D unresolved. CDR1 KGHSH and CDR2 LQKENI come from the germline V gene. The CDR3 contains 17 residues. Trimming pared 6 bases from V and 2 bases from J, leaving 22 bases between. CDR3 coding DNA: TGTGCCAGCTCCCTCCGGGATCTCGTTGTTGCGAACTATGGCTACACCTTC. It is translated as CASSLRDLVVANYGYTF.

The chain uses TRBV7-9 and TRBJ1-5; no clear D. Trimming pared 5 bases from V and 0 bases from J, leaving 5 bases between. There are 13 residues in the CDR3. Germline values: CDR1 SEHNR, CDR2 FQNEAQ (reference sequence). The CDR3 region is CASSRYSNQPQHF. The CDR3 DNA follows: TGTGCCAGCAGCCGGTATAGCAATCAGCCCCAGCATTTT. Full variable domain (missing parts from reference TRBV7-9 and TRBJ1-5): DTGVSQNPRHKITKRGQNVTFRCDPISEHNRLYWYRQTLGQGPEFLTYFQNEAQLEKSRLLSDRFSAERPKGSFSTLEIQRTEQGDSAMYLCASSRYSNQPQHFGDGTRLSIL.

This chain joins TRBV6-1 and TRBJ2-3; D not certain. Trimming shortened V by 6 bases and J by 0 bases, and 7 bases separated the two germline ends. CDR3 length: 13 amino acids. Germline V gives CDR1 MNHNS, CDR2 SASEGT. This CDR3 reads CASRLSSTDTQYF. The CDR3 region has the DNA TGTGCCAGCAGGCTTTCTAGCACAGATACGCAGTATTTT.

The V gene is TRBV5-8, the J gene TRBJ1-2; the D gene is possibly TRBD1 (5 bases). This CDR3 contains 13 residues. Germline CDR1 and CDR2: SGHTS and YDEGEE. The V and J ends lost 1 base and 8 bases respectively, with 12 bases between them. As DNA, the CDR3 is TGTGCCAGCAGCTTGCAGGGTTATCGCGGCTACACCTTC. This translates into CASSLQGYRGYTF.

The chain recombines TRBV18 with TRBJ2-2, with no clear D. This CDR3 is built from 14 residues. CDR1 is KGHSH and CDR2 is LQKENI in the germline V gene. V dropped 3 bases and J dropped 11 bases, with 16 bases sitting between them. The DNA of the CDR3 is TGTGCCAGCTCACCCCCCGGCCACAGTCCCGAGCTGTTTTTT. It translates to CASSPPGHSPELFF.

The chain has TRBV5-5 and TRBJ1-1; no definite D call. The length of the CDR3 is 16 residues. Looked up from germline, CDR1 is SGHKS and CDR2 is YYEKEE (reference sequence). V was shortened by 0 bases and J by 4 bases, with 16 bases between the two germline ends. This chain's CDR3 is CASSLEKGLWATEAFF. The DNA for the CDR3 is TGTGCCAGCAGCTTGGAGAAGGGATTGTGGGCCACTGAAGCTTTCTTT.

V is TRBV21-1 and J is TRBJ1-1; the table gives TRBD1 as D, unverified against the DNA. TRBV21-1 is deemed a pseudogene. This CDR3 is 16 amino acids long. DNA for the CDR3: TGTGCCAGCAGCAAAGGGAGTCAGGGCTTAGGAATGGGAGCTTTCTTT. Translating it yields CASSKGSQGLGMGAFF.

The CDR3 DNA reads TGCAGCGTCGCCAGACAAGGAACAAACAATGAGCAGTTCTTC. Amino acids: CSVARQGTNNEQFF. The chain links TRBV29-1 to TRBJ2-1; D uncertain. The ends were cut back, 6 bases at V and 5 bases at J, with 17 bases in the middle. The germline V gene has CDR1 SQVTM and CDR2 ANQGSEA. CDR3 length: 14 amino acids.

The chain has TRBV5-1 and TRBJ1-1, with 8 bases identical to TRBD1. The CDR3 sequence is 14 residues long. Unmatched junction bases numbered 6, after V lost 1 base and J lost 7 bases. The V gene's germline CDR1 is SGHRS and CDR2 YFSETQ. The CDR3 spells CASSLTGGAGEAFF. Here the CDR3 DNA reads TGCGCCAGCAGCTTGACAGGGGGTGCGGGTGAAGCTTTCTTT.

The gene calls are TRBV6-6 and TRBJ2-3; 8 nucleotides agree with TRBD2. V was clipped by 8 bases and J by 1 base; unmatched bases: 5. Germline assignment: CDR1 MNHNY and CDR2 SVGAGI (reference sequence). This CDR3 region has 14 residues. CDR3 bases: TGTGCCAGCGACGTAGCGGGACGCACAGATACGCAGTATTTT. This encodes CASDVAGRTDTQYF.

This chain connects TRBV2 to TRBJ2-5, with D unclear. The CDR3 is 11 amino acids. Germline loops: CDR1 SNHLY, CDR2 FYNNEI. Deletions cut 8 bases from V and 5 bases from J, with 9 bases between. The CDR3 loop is CASSPGETQYF. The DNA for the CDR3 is TGTGCCAGCTCTCCCGGCGAGACCCAGTACTTC. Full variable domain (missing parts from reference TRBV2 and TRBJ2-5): EPEVTQTPSHQVTQMGQEVILRCVPISNHLYFYWYRQILGQKVEFLVSFYNNEISEKSEIFDDQFSVERPDGSNFTLKIRSTKLEDSAMYFCASSPGETQYFGPGTRLLVL.

The CDR3 bases are TGCGCCAGCATGCACGGGGGGGCCGGCACAGATACGCAGTATTTT. Amino acid sequence: CASMHGGAGTDTQYF. This sequence joins TRBV5-1 and TRBJ2-3; 8 nucleotides match TRBD2. The germline V gene has CDR1 SGHRS and CDR2 YFSETQ. The CDR3 has 15 residues. Germline trimming cut 6 bases from V and 1 base from J; bases unmatched to any gene: 7. The full variable domain, rest sourced from reference TRBV5-1 and TRBJ2-3, is KAGVTQTPRYLIKTRGQQVTLSCSPISGHRSVSWYQQTPGQGLQFLFEYFSETQRNKGNFPGRFSGRQFSNSRSEMNVSTLELGDSALYLCASMHGGAGTDTQYFGPGTRLTVL.

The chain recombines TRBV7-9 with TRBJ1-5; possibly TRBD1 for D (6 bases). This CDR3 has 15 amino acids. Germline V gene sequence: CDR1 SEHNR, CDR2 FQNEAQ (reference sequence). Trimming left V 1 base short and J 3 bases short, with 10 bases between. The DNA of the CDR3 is TGTGCCAGCAGCTTAGGCACAGGGCTCAATCAGCCCCAGCATTTT. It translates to CASSLGTGLNQPQHF.

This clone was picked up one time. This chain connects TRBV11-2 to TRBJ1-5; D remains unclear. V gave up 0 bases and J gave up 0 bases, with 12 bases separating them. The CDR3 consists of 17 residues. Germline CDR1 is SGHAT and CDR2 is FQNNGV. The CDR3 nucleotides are TGTGCCAGCAGCTTAGATCAAGGGCTTACTAGCAATCAGCCCCAGCATTTT. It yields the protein CASSLDQGLTSNQPQHF.

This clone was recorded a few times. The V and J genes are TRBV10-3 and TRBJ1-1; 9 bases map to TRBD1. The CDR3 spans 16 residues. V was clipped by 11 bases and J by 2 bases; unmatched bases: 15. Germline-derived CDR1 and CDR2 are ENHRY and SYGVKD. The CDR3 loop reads CAVSIRDRVTNTEAFF. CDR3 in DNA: TGTGCCGTCTCGATCCGGGACAGGGTTACTAACACTGAAGCTTTCTTT.

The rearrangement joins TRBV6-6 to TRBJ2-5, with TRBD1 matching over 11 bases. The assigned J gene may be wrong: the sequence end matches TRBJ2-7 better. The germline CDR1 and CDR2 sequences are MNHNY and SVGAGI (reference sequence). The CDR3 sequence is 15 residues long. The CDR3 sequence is CASRTGTGGSYEQYF. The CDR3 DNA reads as TGTGCCAGCAGGACCGGGACAGGGGGCTCCTACGAGCAGTACTTC.